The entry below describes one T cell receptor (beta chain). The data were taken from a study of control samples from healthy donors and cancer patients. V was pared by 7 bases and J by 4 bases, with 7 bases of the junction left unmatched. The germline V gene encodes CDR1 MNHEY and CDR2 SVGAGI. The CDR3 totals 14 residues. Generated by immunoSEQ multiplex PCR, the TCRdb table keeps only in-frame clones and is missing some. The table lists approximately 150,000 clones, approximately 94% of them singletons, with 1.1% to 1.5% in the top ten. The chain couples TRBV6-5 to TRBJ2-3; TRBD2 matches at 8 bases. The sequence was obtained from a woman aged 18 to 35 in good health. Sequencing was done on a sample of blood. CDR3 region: CASTPAGGADTQYF. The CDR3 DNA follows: TGTGCCAGCACACCCGCCGGGGGGGCAGATACGCAGTATTTT.